The rows below give T cell receptor beta chains drawn from one sample of a study of blood T cell repertoires in COVID-19. Produced via immunoSEQ multiplex PCR; TCRdb's table is partial and in-frame only. Among 150,000 to 180,000 clones, about 85% were seen once, and the ten largest hold 0.55% to 0.75%. The sequenced sample consisted of peripheral blood. These receptors were collected from a man aged 55 to 70 with COVID-19, enrolled during active disease. Each CDR3 is given with its conserved first and last residue. The D gene is left open where the match is weak. Part of the rows lack a size; the others show once, few, many or a class for expanded clones.

V: TRBV7-9
J: TRBJ2-3
D: .
size: .
DNA: TGTGCCAGCAGCCCTAATAGGGGGTTGGCAGATACGCAGTATTTT
CDR3: CASSPNRGLADTQYF

V: TRBV7-2
J: TRBJ2-6
D: TRBD1
size: .
DNA: TGTGCCAGCAGCCGCAAGCCGGGACAGGACGGCTCTGGGGCCAACGTCCTGACTTTC
CDR3: CASSRKPGQDGSGANVLTF

V: TRBV6-5
J: TRBJ2-3
D: TRBD1
size: .
DNA: TGTGCCAGCAGGCGCCCAGGGACAGGCACAGATACGCAGTATTTT
CDR3: CASRRPGTGTDTQYF

V: TRBV5-4
J: TRBJ1-2
D: .
size: .
DNA: TGTGCCAGCAGCCAAAGGGAGCCGGGACTCCCGGCCTTC
CDR3: CASSQREPGLPAF

V: TRBV18
J: TRBJ1-5
D: TRBD1
size: .
DNA: TGTGCCAGCTCACTTGGGACAGGGAGTAATCAGCCCCAGCATTTT
CDR3: CASSLGTGSNQPQHF

V: TRBV18
J: TRBJ1-5
D: .
size: .
DNA: TGTGCCAGCTCACCGACAGAGAATCAGCCCCAGCATTTT
CDR3: CASSPTENQPQHF

V: TRBV16
J: TRBJ2-1
D: .
size: .
DNA: TGTGCCAGCAGCCAATCGAGTGGTAGTGTCAATGAGCAGTTCTTC
CDR3: CASSQSSGSVNEQFF

V: TRBV27
J: TRBJ2-7
D: TRBD1
size: .
DNA: TGTGCCAGCCGCGATGTAAACAGGGGGGACGAGCAGTACTTC
CDR3: CASRDVNRGDEQYF

V: TRBV4-3
J: TRBJ1-1
D: .
size: .
DNA: TGCGCCAGCAGCCAAGATGACAGGAACACTGAAGCTTTCTTT
CDR3: CASSQDDRNTEAFF

V: TRBV6-5
J: TRBJ1-6
D: TRBD1
size: .
DNA: TGTGCCAGCAGTTACGACAGGGGGAATTCACCCCTCCACTTT
CDR3: CASSYDRGNSPLHF

V: TRBV5-5
J: TRBJ1-1
D: .
size: .
DNA: TGTGCCAGCAGCTCCCCGGGAAACACTGAAGCTTTCTTT
CDR3: CASSSPGNTEAFF

V: TRBV28
J: TRBJ1-1
D: .
size: .
DNA: TGTGCCAGCAGTTTTAGAAGGACTTTGACTGAAGCTTTCTTT
CDR3: CASSFRRTLTEAFF

V: TRBV7-2
J: TRBJ2-2
D: TRBD1
size: .
DNA: TGTGCCAGCAGCAGAGGGACAGCTAACACCGGGGAGCTGTTTTTT
CDR3: CASSRGTANTGELFF

V: TRBV20-1
J: TRBJ2-5
D: TRBD2
size: once
DNA: TGCAGTGCTAGTTGGACTAGCGGGGCGGAGACCCAGTACTTC
CDR3: CSASWTSGAETQYF

V: TRBV12-5
J: TRBJ2-3
D: .
size: few
DNA: TGTGCTAGTGGTTTATCAGTCGCGGTCAAAAGCACAGATACGCAGTATTTT
CDR3: CASGLSVAVKSTDTQYF

V: TRBV5-5
J: TRBJ1-2
D: .
size: .
DNA: TGTGCCAGCAGCTTGGGACAGGACTATGGCTACACCTTC
CDR3: CASSLGQDYGYTF

V: TRBV5-1
J: TRBJ1-1
D: .
size: .
DNA: TGCGCCAGCAGCTCTCAGGGACAAACTGAAGCTTTCTTT
CDR3: CASSSQGQTEAFF